The 6 T cell receptor beta chains below come from one sample, sequenced in a study of T-cell memory formation after mild COVID-19. TCRdb analysed the 5' RACE reads with MiXCR anew, one entry per CDR3 protein. The sample includes 50,000 or so distinct CDR3 sequences, roughly 27% seen only once; the top ten take about 45%. The sequencing sample was made of PBMCs or a T cell subset sorted from them (not recorded which). These receptors were collected from a young man who had mild COVID-19 (a few samples of this study predate the infection). Cell type and time point are not known.

V gene TRBV5-5 combines with J gene TRBJ2-3; 7 bases line up with TRBD1. V was pared by 7 bases and J by 6 bases, with 11 bases of the junction left unmatched. Germline loops: CDR1 SGHKS, CDR2 YYEKEE (reference sequence). This CDR3 has 14 amino acids. CDR3 protein: CASELTGNTDTQYF. The CDR3 region has the DNA TGTGCCAGCGAATTGACAGGGAACACGGATACGCAGTATTTT.

The chain combines TRBV12-3 or TRBV12-4 with TRBJ2-5, with D uncertain. The CDR3 is made up of 13 amino acids. V lost 6 bases, J lost 9 bases, and 17 bases lay in between. This CDR3 is CASSLFGPRPQYF. CDR3 sequence (DNA): TGTGCCAGCAGCCTCTTTGGCCCAAGGCCCCAGTACTTC.

This clonotype was seen a few times. CDR3 sequence reads: CASSPGDGPYNEQFF. The CDR3 nucleotides read TGTGCCAGCAGCCCGGGGGATGGGCCCTACAATGAGCAGTTCTTC. The chain couples TRBV4-2 to TRBJ2-1, with D tentatively TRBD2 (6 bases). Looked up from germline, CDR1 is LGHNA and CDR2 is YNFKEQ. The CDR3 sequence is 15 residues long. V dropped 4 bases and J dropped 2 bases, with 12 bases sitting between them.

This clonotype appeared a few times. The chain joins TRBV27 to TRBJ2-1; no firm D call. Looked up from germline, CDR1 is MNHEY and CDR2 is SMNVEV (reference sequence). V lost 6 bases, J lost 9 bases, and 21 bases lay in between. This CDR3 contains 15 residues. CDR3 loop: CASSLSTQRGPEQFF. In DNA, the CDR3 is TGTGCCAGCAGCCTATCCACTCAGCGAGGTCCTGAGCAGTTCTTC.

This chain uses TRBV5-6 with TRBJ2-7; possibly TRBD1 or TRBD2 for D (5 bases each). The CDR3 is 14 residues long. Germline V gene data show CDR1 as SGHDT and CDR2 as YYEEEE. V gave up 3 bases and J gave up 1 base, with 11 bases separating them. CDR3 DNA: TGTGCCAGCAGCTGGGCCAGGGAGTCCTACGAGCAGTACGTC. This sequence encodes CASSWARESYEQYV.

This clonotype was detected many times. The DNA for the CDR3 is TGTGCCAGCAGTGACTCGACTAGCGGGGGGGATACGCAGTATTTT. Protein product: CASSDSTSGGDTQYF. The chain is built from TRBV6-4 and TRBJ2-3, with 13 bases aligning to TRBD2. With 0 bases clipped from V and 6 bases from J, the junction kept 0 bases outside the gene matches. Germline-derived CDR1 and CDR2 are MRHNA and SNTAGT. This CDR3 region has 15 residues.